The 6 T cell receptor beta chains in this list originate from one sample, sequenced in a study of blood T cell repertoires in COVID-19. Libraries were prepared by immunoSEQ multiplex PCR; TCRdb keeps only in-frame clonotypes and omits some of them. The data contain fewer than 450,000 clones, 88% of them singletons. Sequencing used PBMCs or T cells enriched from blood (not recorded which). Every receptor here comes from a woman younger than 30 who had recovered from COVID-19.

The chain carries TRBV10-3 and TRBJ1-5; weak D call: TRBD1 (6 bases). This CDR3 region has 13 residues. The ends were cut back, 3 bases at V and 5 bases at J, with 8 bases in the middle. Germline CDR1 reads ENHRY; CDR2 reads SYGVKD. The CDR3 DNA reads TGTGCCATCAGTGACTACAGGGATCAGCCCCAGCATTTT. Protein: CAISDYRDQPQHF.

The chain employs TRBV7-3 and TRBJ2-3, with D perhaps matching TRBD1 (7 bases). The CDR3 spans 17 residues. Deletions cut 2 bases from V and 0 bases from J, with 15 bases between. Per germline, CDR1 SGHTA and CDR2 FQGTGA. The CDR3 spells CASSLFTGDRSTDTQYF. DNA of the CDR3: TGTGCCAGCAGCTTATTCACGGGGGACAGAAGCACAGATACGCAGTATTTT.

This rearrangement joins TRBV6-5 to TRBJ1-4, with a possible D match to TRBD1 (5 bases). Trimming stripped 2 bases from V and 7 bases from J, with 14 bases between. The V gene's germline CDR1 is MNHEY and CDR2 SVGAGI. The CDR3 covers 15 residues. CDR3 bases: TGTGCCAGCAGTTACCATCGGGGGGAGAGTGAAAAACTGTTTTTT. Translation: CASSYHRGESEKLFF.

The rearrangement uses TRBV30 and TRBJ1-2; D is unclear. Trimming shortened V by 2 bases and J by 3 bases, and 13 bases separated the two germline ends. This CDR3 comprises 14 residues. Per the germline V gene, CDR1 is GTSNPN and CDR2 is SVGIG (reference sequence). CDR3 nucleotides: TGTGCCTGGAGTCCGGTTTCGGTCGACTATGGCTACACCTTC. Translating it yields CAWSPVSVDYGYTF.

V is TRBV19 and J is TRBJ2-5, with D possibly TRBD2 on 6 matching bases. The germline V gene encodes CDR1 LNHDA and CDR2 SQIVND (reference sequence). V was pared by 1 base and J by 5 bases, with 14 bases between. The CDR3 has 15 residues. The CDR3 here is CASSIVGLAHETQYF. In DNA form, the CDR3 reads TGTGCCAGTAGTATAGTGGGACTGGCGCACGAGACCCAGTACTTC.

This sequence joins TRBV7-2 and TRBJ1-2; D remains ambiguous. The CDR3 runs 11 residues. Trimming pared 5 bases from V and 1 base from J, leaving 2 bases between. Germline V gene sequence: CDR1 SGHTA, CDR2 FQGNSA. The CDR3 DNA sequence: TGTGCCAGCAGCCGTAACTATGGCTACACCTTC. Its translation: CASSRNYGYTF.